The present entry profiles one T cell receptor (beta chain) with its context. Antigen unknown. UMIs and sample barcodes were carried by the TCR alpha and TCR beta cDNA libraries that 5'RACE produced using constant-segment primers. TCRdb reprocessed the 5' RACE reads via MiXCR and lists one record per CDR3 protein. The data show some 200,000 distinct CDR3 sequences, about a fifth seen once. This sample was taken from a study of T-cell memory formation after mild COVID-19. At the level of the study: Largely, the TCR clusters proved donor specific. Study-level results: While clones contracting from day 15 to 85 were balanced between CD4 and CD8, later expanders leaned CD4+. Specificity for SARS-CoV-2 was not confirmed among the second-wave clones peaking on day 37.

The ends lost 0 bases at V and 2 bases at J; junction bases unmatched: 3. The CDR3 contains 15 residues. Germline loops: CDR1 DFQATT, CDR2 SNEGSKA (reference sequence). The receptor comes from an adult woman who had mild COVID-19 (a few samples of this study predate the infection). Cell type and time point are not known. Sequencing was performed on PBMCs or a T cell subset sorted from them (not recorded which). The chain uses TRBV20-1 and TRBJ2-3; TRBD1 aligns across 9 bases. This chain's CDR3 is CSARDRQGDTDTQYF. The CDR3 nucleotides are TGCAGTGCTAGAGATCGACAGGGGGACACAGATACGCAGTATTTT.